A single sample gave rise to the 22 T cell receptor beta chains below, sequenced in a study of post-analysis software for immune sequencing data. Study findings and constraints: Included in a set of about 5 TRBV segments more frequent in patients than controls were TRBV5-6, TRBV5-1 and TRBV20-1.

These TCRs' antigens remain unknown. The library was made from cDNA and included unique molecular identifiers. From the PCR reads, TCRdb called clonotypes with MiXCR, one entry per CDR3 protein. The sample consists of about 820,000 distinct CDR3 sequences, around 50% of them appearing once. The source material was blood. These receptor sequences come from a girl aged 5-17 years with multiple sclerosis.

The rearrangement uses TRBV6-5 and TRBJ2-1; TRBD1 matches 11 bases. This CDR3 comprises 15 residues. Germline assignment: CDR1 MNHEY and CDR2 SVGAGI. The J segment lost 8 bases and the V segment lost 6 bases, leaving 9 bases of the junction unmatched. The CDR3 region has the DNA TGTGCCAGCAGCCTGGACAGGGGGCCCATCTATGAGCAGTTCTTC. Translating gives CASSLDRGPIYEQFF.

The J gene is TRBJ1-1, the V gene TRBV5-1, with TRBD1 matching 10 bases. The CDR3 contains 15 residues. Trimming removed 2 bases from V and 5 bases from J; junction bases left unmatched: 6. The germline gives CDR1 SGHRS, CDR2 YFSETQ. The DNA for the CDR3 is TGCGCCAGCAGCTTTTGGACAGGGGGTCCGACTGAAGCTTTCTTT. Protein: CASSFWTGGPTEAFF.

This clonotype was found once. The chain links TRBV14 to TRBJ2-5, with D perhaps TRBD1 (6 bases). The J call is in doubt because the DNA end fits TRBJ2-7 better. This CDR3 has 12 amino acids. Germline V lookup: CDR1 SGHDN, CDR2 FVKESK. CDR3 bases: TGTGCCAGCAGCCATTCAGGGGTCGAGCAGTACTTC. It is translated as CASSHSGVEQYF.

The CDR3 bases are TGTGCCAGCAGTGAATGGGCAGCCTACGAGCAGTACTTC. Its protein is CASSEWAAYEQYF. The chain employs TRBV2 and TRBJ2-5; D unclear. With the DNA end fitting TRBJ2-7 better, the J assignment may be wrong. The CDR3 contains 13 residues. Germline values: CDR1 SNHLY, CDR2 FYNNEI.

This clonotype was picked up one time. The chain recombines TRBV6-1 with TRBJ1-1, with D hard to call. V was cut by 3 bases and J by 11 bases, with 13 bases left in between. The CDR3 loop spans 12 amino acids. Germline CDR1 is MNHNS and CDR2 is SASEGT. Written as DNA, the CDR3 is TGTGCCAGCAGTGAGTCAAACGTGATCGCTTTCTTT. Its translation is CASSESNVIAFF.

The V and J genes are TRBV20-1 and TRBJ2-3; 9 positions match TRBD1. The CDR3 runs 11 residues. The ends lost 6 bases at V and 9 bases at J; junction bases unmatched: 4. Germline values: CDR1 DFQATT, CDR2 SNEGSKA (reference sequence). CDR3 nucleotide sequence: TGCAGTGCCTCACAGGGGGCAACGCAGTATTTT. As protein: CSASQGATQYF.

J is TRBJ1-6 and V is TRBV20-1; no reliable D call. The V and J ends lost 6 bases and 5 bases respectively, with 11 bases between them. The CDR3 spans 13 residues. Germline CDR1 and CDR2: DFQATT and SNEGSKA (reference sequence). CDR3 sequence: CSAQRRDNSPLHF. As DNA, the CDR3 is TGCAGTGCCCAGAGAAGGGATAATTCACCCCTCCACTTT.

This clonotype was recorded a few times. This chain joins TRBV5-1 and TRBJ2-4; D possibly corresponds to TRBD2 (6 bases). V was clipped by 0 bases and J by 1 base, with 14 bases between them. Per germline, CDR1 SGHRS and CDR2 YFSETQ. This CDR3 has 17 residues. The CDR3 DNA follows: TGCGCCAGCAGCTTGGGTGGCGGGGAAGGTGCCAAAAACATTCAGTACTTC. Its protein product is CASSLGGGEGAKNIQYF.

The V and J genes are TRBV20-1 and TRBJ2-4; D is unresolved. The J call could be wrong; TRBJ2-7 is a better fit for the DNA end. The germline V gene has CDR1 DFQATT and CDR2 SNEGSKA (reference sequence). The CDR3 length is 11 residues. CDR3 sequence (DNA): TGCAGTGCCAGACTTGCCAGCGAGCAGTACTTC. Encoded protein: CSARLASEQYF.

This rearrangement joins TRBV20-1 to TRBJ2-3, with a possible D match to TRBD2 (7 bases). This CDR3 is built from 15 residues. CDR1 and CDR2 from the germline V gene are DFQATT and SNEGSKA (reference sequence). The ends were cut back, 7 bases at V and 1 base at J, with 18 bases in the middle. The CDR3 bases are TGCAGTGTCCCCCCCCCGGGGGGCGGCACAGATACGCAGTATTTT. Protein product: CSVPPPGGGTDTQYF.

This clonotype was detected only a few times. The chain links TRBV5-1 to TRBJ2-5; D remains unclear. This CDR3 comprises 15 residues. CDR1 SGHRS and CDR2 YFSETQ come from the germline V gene. V gave up 0 bases and J gave up 2 bases, with 11 bases separating them. Here the CDR3 DNA reads TGCGCCAGCAGCTTGGTCTTGATAGGGCAAGAGACCCAGTACTTC. Its translation is CASSLVLIGQETQYF.

This clonotype appeared a single time. The chain carries TRBV7-9 and TRBJ2-5; D not certain. Germline V gene data show CDR1 as SEHNR and CDR2 as FQNEAQ (reference sequence). Trimming took 3 bases from V and 3 from J, leaving 8 bases between them. CDR3 length equals 13 residues. Written as DNA, the CDR3 is TGTGCCAGCAGCTTCCCGGATAAAGAGACCCAGTACTTC. It is translated as CASSFPDKETQYF.

The CDR3 nucleotides read TGTGCCAGCAGACCGGGACTTTTTAACACCGGGGAGCTGTTTTTT. This gives the protein CASRPGLFNTGELFF. The chain carries TRBV6-5 and TRBJ2-2; D possibly corresponds to TRBD2 (6 bases). This CDR3 has 15 residues. The germline CDR1 and CDR2 sequences are MNHEY and SVGAGI. Trimming pared 6 bases from V and 2 bases from J, leaving 13 bases between.

Only a few counts were recorded for this clonotype. At one boundary the junction diverges from the germline segment, which might be a read error. The chain links TRBV12-3 or TRBV12-4 to TRBJ2-4; no clear D. The CDR3 extends over 11 amino acids. CDR3 region: CVSSLGNIQYF. In DNA form, the CDR3 reads TGTGTCAGCAGTTTAGGGAACATTCAGTACTTC.

The chain couples TRBV6-5 to TRBJ1-1, with a weak D call TRBD1 (5 bases). The CDR3 totals 17 residues. CDR1 MNHEY and CDR2 SVGAGI come from the germline V gene. V was cut by 6 bases and J by 0 bases, with 20 bases left in between. For the CDR3, the DNA is TGTGCCAGCAGGGCCGGGGGGGGAGGTATGTTGAACACTGAAGCTTTCTTT. Translation: CASRAGGGGMLNTEAFF.

This clonotype was recorded a few times. The chain employs TRBV29-1 and TRBJ2-7, with a tentative D call TRBD1 (5 bases). This CDR3 has 12 amino acids. V lost 6 bases and J 2 bases, leaving 11 bases between the germline ends. Germline CDR1 reads SQVTM; CDR2 reads ANQGSEA. CDR3 residues: CSVRMDTYEQYF. CDR3 sequence (DNA): TGCAGCGTGAGAATGGACACCTACGAGCAGTACTTC.

This chain links TRBV7-9 with TRBJ2-5, with 9 nucleotides matching TRBD1. The last part of the DNA fits TRBJ2-7 better; the J call may be wrong. The CDR3 sequence is 15 residues long. Per the germline V gene, CDR1 is SEHNR and CDR2 is FQNEAQ (reference sequence). The CDR3 region is CASRPRQGGIYEQYF. CDR3 nucleotide sequence: TGTGCCAGCAGGCCGAGACAGGGGGGGATCTACGAGCAGTACTTC.

This clonotype appeared once. The chain uses TRBV14 and TRBJ2-4; TRBD2 is a possible D gene (5 bases). Near its end, the DNA agrees better with TRBJ2-5, so the J call may be wrong. The CDR3 consists of 15 residues. Germline values: CDR1 SGHDN, CDR2 FVKESK. CDR3 DNA: TGTGCCAGCAGCCAAAAGGTCGTGAGGAGGGAGACCCAGTACTTC. Its protein is CASSQKVVRRETQYF.

This clonotype turned up a few times. The chain uses TRBV7-9 and TRBJ2-7; 8 nucleotides match TRBD2. This CDR3 is 16 amino acids long. Trimming at V came to 1 base and at J to 5 bases, leaving 10 bases not matched to a gene. The germline V gene encodes CDR1 SEHNR and CDR2 FQNEAQ (reference sequence). The DNA of the CDR3 is TGTGCCAGCAGCTTAGGAGTGGGCGGGAGGTCTGACGAGCAGTACTTC. Residues: CASSLGVGGRSDEQYF.

The chain joins TRBV14 to TRBJ2-6; a weak D match, TRBD1 (5 bases). This CDR3 spans 14 amino acids. Trimming cost V 9 bases and J 2 bases, with 11 bases left between them. In germline, CDR1 is SGHDN, CDR2 FVKESK. In nucleotides, the CDR3 is TGTGCCAGTGGTGGGGCGCCTGGGGCCAACGTCCTGACTTTC. Translated: CASGGAPGANVLTF.

Points on this clonotype: This CDR3 fails to terminate in the conserved phenylalanine or tryptophan, so it likely reflects a read error. The gene calls are TRBV20-1 and TRBJ2-2; D perhaps matches TRBD2 (6 bases). The CDR3 consists of 14 residues. Germline V lookup: CDR1 DFQATT, CDR2 SNEGSKA (reference sequence). V lost 2 bases to trimming and J lost 8 bases, with 15 bases between them. The CDR3 spells CSARRGGPAGELFL. As DNA, the CDR3 is TGCAGTGCTAGACGTGGAGGGCCCGCTGGGGAGCTGTTTTTG.

The J gene is TRBJ2-1, the V gene TRBV14; TRBD2 aligns across 9 bases. CDR1 and CDR2 (germline): SGHDN, FVKESK. J gave up 14 bases and V 0 bases, and 8 bases lay outside the gene matches. The CDR3 contains 14 residues. The CDR3 is CASSQDLGGTSKFF. CDR3 DNA: TGTGCCAGCAGCCAAGACCTCGGTGGGACTAGCAAGTTCTTC.